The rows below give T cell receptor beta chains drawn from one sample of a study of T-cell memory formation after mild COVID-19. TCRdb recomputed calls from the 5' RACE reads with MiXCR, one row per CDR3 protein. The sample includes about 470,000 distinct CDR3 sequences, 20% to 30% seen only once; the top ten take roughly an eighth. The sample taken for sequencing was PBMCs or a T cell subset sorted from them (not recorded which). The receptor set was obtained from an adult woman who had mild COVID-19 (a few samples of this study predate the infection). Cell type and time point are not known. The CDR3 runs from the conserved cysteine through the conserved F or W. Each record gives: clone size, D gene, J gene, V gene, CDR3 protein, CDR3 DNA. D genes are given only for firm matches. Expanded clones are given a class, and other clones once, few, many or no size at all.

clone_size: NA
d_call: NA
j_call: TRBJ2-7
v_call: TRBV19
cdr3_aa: CASSIAETSNYEQYF
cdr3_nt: TGTGCCAGTAGTATTGCTGAGACGTCGAACTACGAGCAGTACTTC

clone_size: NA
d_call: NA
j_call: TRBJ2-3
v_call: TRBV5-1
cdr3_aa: CASSLTPTRSAQYF
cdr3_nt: TGCGCCAGCAGCTTGACCCCGACTAGATCGGCGCAGTATTTT

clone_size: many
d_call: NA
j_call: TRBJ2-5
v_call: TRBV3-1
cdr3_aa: CASSQGMALRQETQYF
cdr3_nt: TGTGCCAGCAGCCAAGGGATGGCGCTCCGACAAGAGACCCAGTACTTC

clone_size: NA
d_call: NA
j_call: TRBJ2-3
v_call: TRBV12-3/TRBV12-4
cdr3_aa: CASSFYTGQRTDTQYF
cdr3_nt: TGTGCCAGCAGTTTTTATACGGGACAACGCACAGATACGCAGTATTTT

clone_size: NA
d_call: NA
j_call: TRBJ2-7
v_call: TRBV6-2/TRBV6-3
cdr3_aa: CASTQGGFGTYEQYF
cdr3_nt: TGTGCCAGCACCCAGGGAGGATTCGGCACCTACGAGCAGTACTTC

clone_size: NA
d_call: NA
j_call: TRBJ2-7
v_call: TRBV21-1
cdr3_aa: CASSKRRDEQYF
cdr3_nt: TGTGCCAGCAGCAAGAGACGGGACGAGCAGTACTTC

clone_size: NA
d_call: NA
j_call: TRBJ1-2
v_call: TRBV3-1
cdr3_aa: CASSPGTDTYGYTF
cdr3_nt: TGTGCCAGCAGCCCCGGGACGGACACCTATGGCTACACCTTC

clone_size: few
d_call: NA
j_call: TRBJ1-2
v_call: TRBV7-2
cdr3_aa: CASSLAPGSGDGYTF
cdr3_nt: TGTGCCAGCAGCTTAGCCCCAGGGTCAGGTGATGGCTACACCTTC

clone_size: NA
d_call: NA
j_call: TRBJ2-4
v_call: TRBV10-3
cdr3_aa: CAISKPGRNIQYF
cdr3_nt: TGTGCCATCAGCAAGCCAGGGAGGAACATTCAGTACTTC

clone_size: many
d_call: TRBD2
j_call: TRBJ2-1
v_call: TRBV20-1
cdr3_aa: CSARSSGRVTEQFF
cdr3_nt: TGCAGTGCTAGATCTAGCGGGAGGGTTACGGAGCAGTTCTTC

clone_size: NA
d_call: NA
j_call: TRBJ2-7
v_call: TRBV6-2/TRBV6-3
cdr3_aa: CASSYRGWNSYEQYF
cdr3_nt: TGTGCCAGCAGTTACCGTGGCTGGAACTCCTACGAGCAGTACTTC

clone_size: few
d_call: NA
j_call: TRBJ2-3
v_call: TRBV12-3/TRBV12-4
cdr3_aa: CASSAGGLIGTDTQYF
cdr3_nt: TGTGCCAGCAGTGCAGGGGGGCTAATCGGCACAGATACGCAGTATTTT

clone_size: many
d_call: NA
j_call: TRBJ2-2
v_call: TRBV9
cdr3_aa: CASSVGGTNTGELFF
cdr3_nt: TGTGCCAGCAGCGTAGGCGGAACCAACACCGGGGAGCTGTTTTTT

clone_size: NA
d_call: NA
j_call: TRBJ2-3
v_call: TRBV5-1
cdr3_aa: CASSAGLISTDTQYF
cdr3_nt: TGCGCCAGCAGCGCGGGACTCATTAGCACAGATACGCAGTATTTT

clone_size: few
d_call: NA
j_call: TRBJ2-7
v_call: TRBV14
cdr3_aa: CASSQDSWAYEQYF
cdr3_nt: TGTGCCAGCAGCCAAGACTCATGGGCCTACGAGCAGTACTTC

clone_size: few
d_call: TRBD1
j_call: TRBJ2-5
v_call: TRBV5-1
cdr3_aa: CASSQGQGAETQYF
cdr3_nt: TGCGCCAGCAGCCAAGGACAGGGGGCAGAGACCCAGTACTTC

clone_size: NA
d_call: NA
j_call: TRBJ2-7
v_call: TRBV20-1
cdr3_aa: CSASKRGAYEQYF
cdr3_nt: TGCAGTGCTAGTAAACGGGGAGCGTACGAGCAGTACTTC